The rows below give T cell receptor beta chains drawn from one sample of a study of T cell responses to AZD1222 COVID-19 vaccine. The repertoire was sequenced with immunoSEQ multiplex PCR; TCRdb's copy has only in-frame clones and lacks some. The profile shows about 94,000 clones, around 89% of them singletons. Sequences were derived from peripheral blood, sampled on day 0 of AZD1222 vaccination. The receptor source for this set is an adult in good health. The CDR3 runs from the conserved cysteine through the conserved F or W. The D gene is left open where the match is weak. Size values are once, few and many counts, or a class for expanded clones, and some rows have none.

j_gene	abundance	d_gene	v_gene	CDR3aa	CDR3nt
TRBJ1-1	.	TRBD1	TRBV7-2	CASSFGQDREAFF	TGTGCCAGCAGCTTTGGACAGGACCGTGAGGCTTTCTTT
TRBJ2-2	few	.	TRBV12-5	CASGLAPGTEAGELFF	TGTGCTAGTGGTCTCGCCCCCGGGACGGAGGCCGGGGAGCTGTTTTTT
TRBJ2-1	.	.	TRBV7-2	CASSSRGGATYNEQFF	TGTGCCAGCAGCTCCCGTGGGGGGGCGACATACAATGAGCAGTTCTTC
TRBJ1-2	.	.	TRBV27	CASSALPGRGGYGYTF	TGTGCCAGCAGTGCGCTACCGGGACGGGGCGGCTATGGCTACACCTTC
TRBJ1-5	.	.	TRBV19	CATSWERGSDQPQHF	TGTGCCACATCCTGGGAACGGGGAAGCGATCAGCCCCAGCATTTT
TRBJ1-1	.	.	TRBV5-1	CASSLDPGKGTEAFF	TGCGCCAGCAGCTTGGATCCAGGGAAGGGCACTGAAGCTTTCTTT
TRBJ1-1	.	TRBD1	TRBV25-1	CASSELGRGPNTEAFF	TGTGCCAGCAGTGAATTGGGCAGGGGGCCGAACACTGAAGCTTTCTTT
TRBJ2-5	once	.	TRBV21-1	CASSKISAQETQYF	TGTGCCAGCAGCAAAATTTCAGCACAAGAGACCCAGTACTTC
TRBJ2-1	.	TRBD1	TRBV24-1	CATSDLSTGPSYNEQFF	TGTGCCACCAGTGATTTGTCGACAGGGCCCTCCTACAATGAGCAGTTCTTC
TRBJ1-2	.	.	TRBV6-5	CASSYSTSDYGYTF	TGTGCCAGCAGTTACTCGACCTCGGACTATGGCTACACCTTC